This T cell receptor (beta chain) was sequenced in a study of blood T cell repertoires in COVID-19. For the study at large: The origin of the acute and convalescent COVID-19 samples was the United States, Italy and Spain. T cells, B-cell-depleted T cells, or PBMCs supplied cDNA or gDNA.

Per the original data handling: Reference gene primer amplification in the assay estimated nucleated cell counts. Repertoires were generated with immunoSEQ multiplex PCR, while TCRdb's copy carries only in-frame clones and drops some. V and J calls and clone size are those listed in that table; D and trimming were worked out from the DNA. The sample holds approximately 57,000 clones, over 65% seen once. Per the germline V gene, CDR1 is SGHRS and CDR2 is YFSETQ. CDR3 length: 14 amino acids. Trimming cost V 3 bases and J 0 bases, with 9 bases left between them. Sequencing used peripheral blood. The chain recombines TRBV5-1 with TRBJ1-2; D not resolved. This clonotype originated in a man aged 40-55 years with active COVID-19. The CDR3 coding sequence is TGCGCCAGCAGCTCCTCAACAGCTAACTATGGCTACACCTTC. Translated: CASSSSTANYGYTF. Combining the CDR3 with reference TRBV5-1 and TRBJ1-2 gives the whole variable domain KAGVTQTPRYLIKTRGQQVTLSCSPISGHRSVSWYQQTPGQGLQFLFEYFSETQRNKGNFPGRFSGRQFSNSRSEMNVSTLELGDSALYLCASSSSTANYGYTFGSGTRLTVV.